Each of the 4 T cell receptor beta chains below was sequenced from the same sample in a study of T cells in Graves' hyperthyroidism and ophthalmopathy. Amplification of TCR beta CDR3 regions used RNA as the template. Primed by the HTBI set, a first-round RT-PCR was run on the TCR CDR3. Each CDR3 protein gets one entry after TCRdb re-called the multiplex PCR reads with MiXCR. The sample records about 290,000 distinct CDR3 sequences, roughly 15% being singletons. Sequenced: blood. The receptor source for this set is a woman aged 45 to 65 with Graves' hyperthyroidism that later progressed to Graves' ophthalmopathy.

The table lists this clonotype with many counts. The chain carries TRBV12-3 or TRBV12-4 and TRBJ2-7, with no clear D. This CDR3 is built from 10 residues. Trimming left V 1 base short and J 5 bases short, with 0 bases between. CDR3 in amino acids: CASSLDEQYF. The CDR3 DNA reads TGTGCCAGCAGTTTAGACGAGCAGTACTTC.

This clonotype showed up many times. The rearrangement links TRBV7-2 to TRBJ2-7; D perhaps matches TRBD1 (6 bases). V lost 7 bases, J lost 6 bases, and 22 bases lay in between. The CDR3 has 15 amino acids. Germline assignment: CDR1 SGHTA and CDR2 FQGNSA. In DNA form, the CDR3 reads TGTGCCAGCAACTCCCCGAGGACAGTAACCGCCGAGCAGTACTTC. It codes for CASNSPRTVTAEQYF. The whole variable domain, filled in from reference TRBV7-2 and TRBJ2-7, reads GAGVSQSPSNKVTEKGKDVELRCDPISGHTALYWYRQSLGQGLEFLIYFQGNSAPDKSGLPSDRFSAERTGGSVSTLTIQRTQQEDSAVYLCASNSPRTVTAEQYFGPGTRLTVT.

The table lists this clonotype with a few counts. J is TRBJ2-5 and V is TRBV2, with D possibly matching TRBD2 (5 bases). CDR3 length: 17 amino acids. V was clipped by 9 bases and J by 4 bases, with 27 bases between them. The V gene's germline CDR1 is SNHLY and CDR2 FYNNEI. The CDR3 bases are TGTGCCAGGGCTAGGCCCCCCGGGGAGCTGTCCGGAGAGACCCAGTACTTC. Translating gives CARARPPGELSGETQYF.

This clonotype was seen repeatedly, ten times or more. CDR3 loop: CASSFPQRADVAGDNTGELFF. DNA for the CDR3: TGTGCCAGCAGCTTCCCACAGAGGGCCGACGTAGCGGGAGATAACACCGGGGAGCTGTTTTTT. The rearrangement joins TRBV11-2 to TRBJ2-2; TRBD2 aligns across 9 bases. This CDR3 has 21 amino acids. The ends lost 3 bases at V and 2 bases at J; junction bases unmatched: 19. CDR1 SGHAT and CDR2 FQNNGV come from the germline V gene.